This TCR beta chain was identified in a study of chemoradiotherapy in HPV16-positive cancers. TCRdb keeps only in-frame clones here, not all; method: immunoSEQ multiplex PCR. The sample includes about 19,000 clones, more than 80% of them seen just once. The source material was blood, sampled from a patient who underwent chemoradiotherapy. The source is a human donor with HPV-associated anogenital cancer.

CDR3 DNA sequence: TGTGCCAGCAGCAGGAGGGGTACAGATGAAGCTTTCTTT. Protein product: CASSRRGTDEAFF. V gene TRBV7-8 combines with J gene TRBJ1-1, with D possibly matching TRBD1 (5 bases). The CDR3 extends over 13 amino acids. Trimming cost V 5 bases and J 7 bases, with 14 bases left between them. CDR1 and CDR2 (germline): SGHVS, FQNEAQ.